A selection of T cell receptor beta chains follows, all from one sample in a study of blood T cells in healthy people across ages. MiXCR was run by TCRdb on the 5' RACE reads, yielding one entry per CDR3 protein. There are more than 650,000 distinct CDR3 sequences in the sample; approximately 55% occur only once, and about 42% lies in the top ten. Sequencing was performed on blood. The receptors were sampled from a man older than 75 in good health. The CDR3 runs from the conserved cysteine through the conserved F or W. D genes are given only for firm matches. Clone size is shown for a subset of rows, as once, few, many or a class of expanded clone.

v_call	j_call	clone_size	d_call	cdr3_aa	cdr3_nt
TRBV7-3	TRBJ1-2	NA	NA	CASSLLAGTEDGYGYTF	TGTGCCAGCAGCCTCCTGGCCGGGACGGAGGACGGCTATGGCTACACCTTC
TRBV29-1	TRBJ2-5	few	TRBD2	CSVAGAGGETQYF	TGCAGCGTTGCGGGTGCGGGAGGGGAGACCCAGTACTTC
TRBV29-1	TRBJ2-1	NA	TRBD1	CSVEDPGQIYNEQFF	TGCAGCGTTGAAGACCCGGGACAGATTTACAATGAGCAGTTCTTC
TRBV5-1	TRBJ2-3	NA	NA	CVSSQPADTQYF	TGCGTCAGCAGTCAACCAGCAGATACGCAGTATTTT
TRBV10-2	TRBJ2-1	NA	TRBD1	CASGDSSVGEQFF	TGCGCCAGCGGGGACAGCTCCGTTGGGGAGCAGTTCTTC
TRBV28	TRBJ2-2	NA	NA	CASSPWDTSPGELFF	TGTGCCAGCAGTCCTTGGGACACCTCACCCGGGGAGCTGTTTTTT
TRBV4-2	TRBJ2-1	once	TRBD2	CASSQDGLAGGIGNEQFF	TGTGCCAGCAGCCAAGATGGACTAGCGGGAGGGATAGGGAATGAGCAGTTCTTC
TRBV5-1	TRBJ2-1	NA	NA	CASSWTNREQFF	TGCGCCAGCAGCTGGACAAATCGGGAGCAGTTCTTC
TRBV21-1	TRBJ2-1	NA	NA	CASSLRRGERANEQFF	TGTGCCAGCAGCCTCCGGAGGGGGGAGAGGGCAAATGAGCAGTTCTTC
TRBV6-4	TRBJ2-1	NA	NA	CASSGRKAGPNEQFF	TGTGCCAGCAGTGGAAGGAAAGCGGGCCCTAATGAGCAGTTCTTC
TRBV10-3	TRBJ2-5	NA	TRBD2	CATGLAANEQYF	TGTGCCACAGGACTAGCGGCGAATGAGCAGTACTTC
TRBV27	TRBJ2-1	NA	NA	CASSLGGPSASIYNEQFF	TGTGCCAGCAGTTTAGGGGGGCCCAGCGCCTCCATTTACAATGAGCAGTTCTTC
TRBV24-1	TRBJ2-5	once	NA	CATSDPGETQYF	TGTGCCACCAGTGACCCGGGGGAGACCCAGTACTTC
TRBV29-1	TRBJ1-2	few	TRBD1	CSVEDQGAAIGYTF	TGCAGCGTTGAAGATCAGGGGGCTGCTATCGGCTACACCTTC
TRBV20-1	TRBJ1-2	few	NA	CSAQEGSYGYTF	TGCAGTGCGCAGGAGGGGAGCTATGGCTACACCTTC
TRBV12-3/TRBV12-4	TRBJ2-1	NA	NA	CASSPLDWRYNEQFF	TGTGCCAGCAGTCCACTAGACTGGAGGTACAATGAGCAGTTCTTC
TRBV28	TRBJ2-2	NA	TRBD2	CASSSGGYTGELFF	TGTGCCAGCAGTAGCGGGGGTTACACCGGGGAGCTGTTTTTT
TRBV5-5	TRBJ2-7	NA	TRBD1	CASSLRTGKDEQYF	TGTGCCAGCAGCCTAAGGACAGGGAAGGACGAGCAGTACTTC
TRBV7-9	TRBJ2-7	NA	TRBD2	CASSPGLAGGVNYEQYF	TGTGCCAGCAGCCCGGGACTAGCGGGAGGAGTGAACTACGAGCAGTACTTC
TRBV2	TRBJ1-5	NA	TRBD1	CASHDRGEGQPQHF	TGTGCCAGCCATGACAGGGGGGAGGGTCAGCCCCAGCATTTT
TRBV5-1	TRBJ2-4	NA	NA	CASSAGPTTGDTKNIQYF	TGCGCCAGCAGCGCCGGGCCCACGACAGGAGATACCAAAAACATTCAGTACTTC
TRBV20-1	TRBJ2-3	few	TRBD2	CSAFRAVAGGDTQYF	TGCAGTGCTTTCAGAGCTGTAGCGGGGGGAGATACGCAGTATTTT
TRBV4-2	TRBJ2-6	few	NA	CASSHDGSSGANVLTF	TGTGCCAGCAGCCATGACGGATCTTCTGGGGCCAACGTCCTGACTTTC
TRBV5-1	TRBJ1-1	NA	NA	CASSLAGFRADTEAFF	TGCGCCAGCAGCTTGGCCGGATTCCGGGCGGACACTGAAGCTTTCTTT
TRBV3-1	TRBJ1-6	NA	NA	CAGSQLGSPLHF	TGTGCCGGCAGCCAACTCGGATCACCCCTCCACTTT
TRBV4-2	TRBJ2-3	NA	NA	CASSPVRASWDTQYF	TGTGCCAGCAGCCCAGTACGAGCTAGCTGGGATACGCAGTATTTT
TRBV3-1	TRBJ2-7	many	NA	CASSPGPFGYEQYF	TGTGCCAGCAGCCCGGGCCCGTTCGGATATGAGCAGTACTTC
TRBV11-1	TRBJ2-7	NA	TRBD2	CASRTAGGTGEQYF	TGTGCCAGCAGGACAGCGGGGGGGACGGGCGAGCAGTACTTC
TRBV7-2	TRBJ2-7	few	NA	CASSLRGLATFEQYF	TGTGCCAGCAGCCTTAGGGGATTAGCTACTTTCGAGCAGTACTTC
TRBV4-1	TRBJ2-1	NA	NA	CASSQGILNNEQFF	TGCGCCAGCAGCCAAGGAATACTAAACAATGAGCAGTTCTTC
TRBV27	TRBJ2-1	once	NA	CASSWGSGVGEQFF	TGTGCCAGCAGTTGGGGTAGCGGAGTAGGTGAGCAGTTCTTC